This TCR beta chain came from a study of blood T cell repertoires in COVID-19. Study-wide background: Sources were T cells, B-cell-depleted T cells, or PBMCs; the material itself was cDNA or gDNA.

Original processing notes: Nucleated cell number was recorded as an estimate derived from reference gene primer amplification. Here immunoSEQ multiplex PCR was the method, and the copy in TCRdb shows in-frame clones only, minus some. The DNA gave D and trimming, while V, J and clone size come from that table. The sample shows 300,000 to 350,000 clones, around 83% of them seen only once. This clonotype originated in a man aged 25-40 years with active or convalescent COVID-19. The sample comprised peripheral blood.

The CDR3 is CASSADTGYNSPLHF. As DNA, the CDR3 is TGTGCCAGCAGTGCAGACACCGGTTATAATTCACCCCTCCACTTT. The chain uses TRBV25-1 and TRBJ1-6; no firm D call. CDR3 length: 15 residues. Trimming shortened V by 4 bases and J by 4 bases, and 11 bases separated the two germline ends. CDR1 is MGHDK, CDR2 SYGVNS, per germline.